This T cell receptor beta chain emerged from a study of CD8 T cells in ankylosing spondylitis. General study findings and limits: One TCR beta motif, made up of seven to nine highly homologous variants, appeared characteristic of ankylosing spondylitis blood.

MiXCR was run by TCRdb on the 5' RACE reads, yielding one entry per CDR3 protein. The sample yields tens of thousands of distinct CDR3 sequences, 6.2% seen once. This clonotype was detected ten times or more. The antigen is not known. The CDR3 has 14 residues. V was pared by 5 bases and J by 11 bases, with 12 bases of the junction left unmatched. The receptor comes from a male donor with ankylosing spondylitis. The sequencing input was synovial fluid, either unsorted or a sorted T cell fraction (not recorded which). The chain recombines TRBV12-3 or TRBV12-4 with TRBJ2-5; TRBD1 agrees at 9 bases. The CDR3 region has the DNA TGTGCCAGCAGTCCTTGGACAGGGGCCAGGTTACAGTACTTC. This codes for CASSPWTGARLQYF.